A selection of T cell receptor beta chains follows, all from one sample in a study of shared clonotypes between healthy human individuals. Produced via immunoSEQ multiplex PCR; TCRdb's table is partial and in-frame only. Here the sample spans about 2 million clones, over 85% being singletons. Specimen: naive CD4+ T cells sorted from blood. These receptors all come from a man between 18 and 35 years old in good health. Each CDR3 is given with its conserved first and last residue. Each record gives: clone size, J gene, D gene, V gene, CDR3 protein, CDR3 DNA. A D gene is named only where the DNA matches it firmly. Not every row has a clone size; where given, it reads once, few, many or a size class.

>once|TRBJ2-7|TRBD1|TRBV6-6
CASRSQGWEQYF
TGTGCCAGCAGATCACAGGGGTGGGAGCAGTACTTC
>NA|TRBJ1-1|NA|TRBV10-3
CAISEGDGLHTEAFF
TGTGCCATCAGTGAGGGTGACGGACTCCACACTGAAGCTTTCTTT
>NA|TRBJ2-4|TRBD1|TRBV5-6
CASLNRGRTKNIQYF
TGTGCCAGCCTCAACAGGGGTCGGACCAAAAACATTCAGTACTTC
>NA|TRBJ1-2|TRBD1|TRBV6-1
CATAAGGGNYGYTF
TGTGCCACCGCGGCAGGGGGCGGTAACTATGGCTACACCTTC
>NA|TRBJ2-1|NA|TRBV2
CASSSRPLVTYNEQFF
TGTGCCAGCAGTTCGCGGCCACTCGTCACCTACAATGAGCAGTTCTTC
>NA|TRBJ2-1|TRBD2|TRBV30
CAWTSGGLNEQFF
TGTGCCTGGACTAGCGGGGGGCTTAATGAGCAGTTCTTC
>NA|TRBJ1-4|NA|TRBV5-6
CASSLDGSNEKLFF
TGTGCCAGCAGCTTGGACGGATCTAATGAAAAACTGTTTTTT
>NA|TRBJ2-1|NA|TRBV6-7
CASSPRYNEQFF
TGTGCCAGCAGTCCTAGATACAATGAGCAGTTCTTC
>NA|TRBJ1-1|NA|TRBV7-3
CASSLEENTEAFF
TGTGCCAGCAGCTTAGAGGAGAACACTGAAGCTTTCTTT
>NA|TRBJ2-7|NA|TRBV5-4
CASSPKGYGASSYEQYF
TGTGCCAGCAGCCCCAAAGGATACGGCGCTAGCTCCTACGAGCAGTACTTC
>NA|TRBJ2-5|TRBD2|TRBV5-1
CASSYSSGEETQYF
TGCGCCAGCAGCTACTCTAGCGGGGAAGAGACCCAGTACTTC
>NA|TRBJ1-3|NA|TRBV13
CASTEGPSSGNTIYF
TGTGCCAGCACCGAGGGCCCGAGCTCTGGAAACACCATATATTTT
>NA|TRBJ1-6|NA|TRBV6-1
CASSEATGKNNSPLHF
TGTGCCAGCAGTGAAGCTACGGGGAAGAATAATTCACCCCTCCACTTT
>once|TRBJ2-2|NA|TRBV6-5
CASSYSTGKAGELFF
TGTGCCAGCAGTTACTCGACGGGAAAGGCCGGGGAGCTGTTTTTT
>NA|TRBJ2-7|TRBD2|TRBV12-5
CASGLGTMFYEQYF
TGTGCTAGTGGCCTCGGGACTATGTTCTACGAGCAGTACTTC
>NA|TRBJ1-3|NA|TRBV28
CASSRGTTGGTIYF
TGTGCCAGCAGTCGAGGGACCACTGGGGGGACCATATATTTT
>NA|TRBJ1-6|TRBD1|TRBV19
CASRVSRDSNSPLHF
TGTGCCAGTCGTGTTTCCCGGGACAGTAATTCACCCCTCCACTTT
>NA|TRBJ2-7|TRBD1|TRBV6-1
CASSGGTGSYEQYF
TGTGCCAGCAGTGGGGGGACAGGGTCCTACGAGCAGTACTTC
>NA|TRBJ2-5|TRBD2|TRBV30
CAWTGLAIQETQYF
TGTGCCTGGACGGGACTAGCGATACAAGAGACCCAGTACTTC
>NA|TRBJ2-7|TRBD2|TRBV10-3
CAISTGTTNYEQYF
TGTGCCATCAGTACCGGGACTACCAACTACGAGCAGTACTTC
>NA|TRBJ2-2|TRBD1|TRBV4-1
CASSQGWRDRGAGELFF
TGCGCCAGCAGCCAAGGATGGCGGGACAGGGGAGCCGGGGAGCTGTTTTTT
>NA|TRBJ2-2|NA|TRBV7-2
CASSFGTRNTGELFF
TGTGCCAGCAGCTTCGGGACGAGGAACACCGGGGAGCTGTTTTTT
>NA|TRBJ1-4|NA|TRBV29-1
CSVAVTTNEKLFF
TGCAGCGTTGCAGTTACAACTAATGAAAAACTGTTTTTT
>NA|TRBJ2-2|NA|TRBV30
CAWSVIRSTGELFF
TGTGCCTGGAGTGTAATCCGGAGCACCGGGGAGCTGTTTTTT
>once|TRBJ2-3|NA|TRBV4-3
CASSQDRLRSQCF
TGCGCCAGCAGCCAAGACCGGCTGAGATCGCAGTGTTTT
>NA|TRBJ1-2|TRBD1|TRBV28
CASSLTTGTGDGYGYTF
TGTGCCAGCAGTCTGACGACCGGGACAGGGGATGGCTATGGCTACACCTTC
>NA|TRBJ2-2|TRBD2|TRBV19
CASSILTSGNTGELFF
TGTGCCAGTAGTATCTTAACTAGCGGGAACACCGGGGAGCTGTTTTTT
>NA|TRBJ1-3|NA|TRBV7-2
CASSLVGGAGNTIYF
TGTGCCAGCAGCTTAGTGGGGGGCGCCGGAAACACCATATATTTT
>NA|TRBJ2-1|TRBD1|TRBV5-1
CASSGPGTGNHNEQFF
TGCGCCAGCAGCGGCCCCGGGACAGGTAACCACAATGAGCAGTTCTTC
>NA|TRBJ2-1|NA|TRBV18
CASSPGKGENEQFF
TGTGCCAGCTCACCGGGTAAAGGCGAGAATGAGCAGTTCTTC
>NA|TRBJ1-5|NA|TRBV30
CAWSLRTGQPQHF
TGTGCCTGGAGTTTGAGGACCGGTCAGCCCCAGCATTTT
>NA|TRBJ2-1|TRBD2|TRBV4-3
CASSQDSPSGSNEQFF
TGCGCCAGCAGCCAAGATTCGCCTAGCGGGAGCAATGAGCAGTTCTTC
>NA|TRBJ2-5|NA|TRBV9
CASSVEGNQETQYF
TGTGCCAGCAGCGTAGAGGGCAACCAAGAGACCCAGTACTTC
>NA|TRBJ2-5|TRBD2|TRBV4-1
CASSQEMLAGGQETQYF
TGCGCCAGCAGCCAAGAGATGTTAGCGGGGGGCCAAGAGACCCAGTACTTC
>NA|TRBJ1-6|NA|TRBV7-6
CASTPGSYNSPLHF
TGTGCCAGCACCCCGGGCTCCTATAATTCACCCCTCCACTTT
>NA|TRBJ1-2|NA|TRBV18
CASSPPGTASYGYTF
TGTGCCAGCTCACCACCAGGGACGGCCTCCTATGGCTACACCTTC
>NA|TRBJ2-3|NA|TRBV5-1
CASSGGRSTDTQYF
TGCGCCAGCAGTGGGGGGCGGTCCACAGATACGCAGTATTTT